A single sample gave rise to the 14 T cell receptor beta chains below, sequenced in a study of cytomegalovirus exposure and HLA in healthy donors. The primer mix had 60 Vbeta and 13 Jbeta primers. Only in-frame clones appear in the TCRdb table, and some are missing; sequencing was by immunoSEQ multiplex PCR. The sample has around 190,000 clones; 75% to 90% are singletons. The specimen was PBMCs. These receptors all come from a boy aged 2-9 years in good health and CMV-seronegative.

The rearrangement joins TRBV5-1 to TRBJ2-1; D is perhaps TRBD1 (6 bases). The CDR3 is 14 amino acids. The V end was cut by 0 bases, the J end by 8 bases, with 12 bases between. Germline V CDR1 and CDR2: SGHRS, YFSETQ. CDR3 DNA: TGCGCCAGCAGCTTGGAGGACAGTTCGTATGAGCAGTTCTTC. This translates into CASSLEDSSYEQFF.

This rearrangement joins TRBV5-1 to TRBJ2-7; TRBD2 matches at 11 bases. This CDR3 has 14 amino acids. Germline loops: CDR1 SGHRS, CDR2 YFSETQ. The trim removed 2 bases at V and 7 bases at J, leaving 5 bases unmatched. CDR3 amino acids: CASSLTSGSREQYF. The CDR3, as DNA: TGCGCCAGCAGCTTAACTAGCGGGAGTCGTGAGCAGTACTTC.

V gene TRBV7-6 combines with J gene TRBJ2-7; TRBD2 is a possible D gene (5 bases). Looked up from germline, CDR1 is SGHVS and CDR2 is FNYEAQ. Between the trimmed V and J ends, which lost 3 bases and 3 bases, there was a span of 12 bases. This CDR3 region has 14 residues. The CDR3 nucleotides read TGTGCCAGCAGCTTTTGGGAGAACGACTACGAGCAGTACTTC. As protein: CASSFWENDYEQYF.

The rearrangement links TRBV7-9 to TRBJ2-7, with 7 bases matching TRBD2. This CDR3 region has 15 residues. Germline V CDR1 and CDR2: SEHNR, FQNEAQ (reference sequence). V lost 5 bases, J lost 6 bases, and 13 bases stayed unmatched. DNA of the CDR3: TGTGCCAGCAGCCCGAGGGGCGGGAGAAGCGCCGAGCAGTACTTC. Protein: CASSPRGGRSAEQYF.

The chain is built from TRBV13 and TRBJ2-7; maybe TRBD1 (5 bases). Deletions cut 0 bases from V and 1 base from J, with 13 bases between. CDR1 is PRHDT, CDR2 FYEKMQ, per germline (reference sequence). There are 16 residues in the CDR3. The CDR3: CASSLGVGAISYEQYF. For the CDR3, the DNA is TGTGCCAGCAGCTTAGGTGTAGGGGCGATTTCCTACGAGCAGTACTTC.

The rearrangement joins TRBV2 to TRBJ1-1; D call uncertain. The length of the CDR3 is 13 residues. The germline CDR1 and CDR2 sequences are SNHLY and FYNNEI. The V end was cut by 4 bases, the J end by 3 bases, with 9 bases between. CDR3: CASSASGDTEAFF. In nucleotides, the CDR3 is TGTGCCAGCAGTGCTTCCGGGGACACTGAAGCTTTCTTT.

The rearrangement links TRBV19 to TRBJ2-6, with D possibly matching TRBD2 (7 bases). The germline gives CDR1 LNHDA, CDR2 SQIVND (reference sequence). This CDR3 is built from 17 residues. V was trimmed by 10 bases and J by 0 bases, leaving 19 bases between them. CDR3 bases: TGTGCCACCATGGGAGGGGGGCCTCTCTCTGGGGCCAACGTCCTGACTTTC. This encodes CATMGGGPLSGANVLTF.

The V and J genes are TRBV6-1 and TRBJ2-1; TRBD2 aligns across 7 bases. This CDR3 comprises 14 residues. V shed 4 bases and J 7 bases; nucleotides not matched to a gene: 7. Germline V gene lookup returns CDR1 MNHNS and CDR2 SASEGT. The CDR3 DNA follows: TGTGCCAGCAGTGTTGGGCTAGCGGTAAATGAGCAGTTCTTC. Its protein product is CASSVGLAVNEQFF.

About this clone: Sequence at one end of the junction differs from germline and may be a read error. This CDR3 is CSSSFKGRRGNEKLFF. The CDR3 DNA reads as TGTTCCAGCAGCTTTAAGGGAAGGAGGGGTAATGAAAAACTGTTTTTT. The gene calls are TRBV7-9 and TRBJ1-4; D is possibly TRBD1 (5 bases). The CDR3 runs 16 residues. The germline gives CDR1 SEHNR, CDR2 FQNEAQ (reference sequence).

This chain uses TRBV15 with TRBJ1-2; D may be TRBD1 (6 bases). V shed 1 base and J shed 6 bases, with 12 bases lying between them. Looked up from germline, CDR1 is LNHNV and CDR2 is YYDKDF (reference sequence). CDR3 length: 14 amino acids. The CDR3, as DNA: TGTGCCACCAGCAGAGGACGAGGGGGGGATGGCTACACCTTC. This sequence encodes CATSRGRGGDGYTF.

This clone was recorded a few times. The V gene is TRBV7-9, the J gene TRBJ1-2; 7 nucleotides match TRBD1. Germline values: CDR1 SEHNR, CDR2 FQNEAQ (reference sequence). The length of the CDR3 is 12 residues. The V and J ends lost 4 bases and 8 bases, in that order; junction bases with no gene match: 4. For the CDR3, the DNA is TGTGCCAGCAGCTCGACAGGGCGCGGCTACACCTTC. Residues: CASSSTGRGYTF.

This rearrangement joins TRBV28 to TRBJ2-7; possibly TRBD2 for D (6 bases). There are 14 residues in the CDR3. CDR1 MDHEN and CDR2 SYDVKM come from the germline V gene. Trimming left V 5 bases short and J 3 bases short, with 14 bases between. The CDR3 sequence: CASSVPGDLYEQYF. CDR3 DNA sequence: TGTGCCAGCAGTGTACCGGGAGATCTCTACGAGCAGTACTTC.

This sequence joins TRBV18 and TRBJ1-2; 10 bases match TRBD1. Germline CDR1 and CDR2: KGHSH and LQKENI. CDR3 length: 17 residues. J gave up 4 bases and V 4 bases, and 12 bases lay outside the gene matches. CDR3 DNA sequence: TGTGCCAGCTCACGAGGGACAGGGGCTGGGTTCCCCTATGGCTACACCTTC. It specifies CASSRGTGAGFPYGYTF.

CDR3 in DNA: TGTGCCTGGAGTGTACTATTTGAGCAGTTCTTC. Its protein product is CAWSVLFEQFF. The chain recombines TRBV30 with TRBJ2-1; D is undetermined. Germline assignment: CDR1 GTSNPN and CDR2 SVGIG (reference sequence). The CDR3 loop spans 11 amino acids. The V and J ends lost 0 bases and 9 bases respectively, with 6 bases between them. The whole variable domain, filled in from reference TRBV30 and TRBJ2-1, reads SQTIHQWPATLVQPVGSPLSLECTVEGTSNPNLYWYRQAAGRGLQLLFYSVGIGQISSEVPQNLSASRPQDRQFILSSKKLLLSDSGFYLCAWSVLFEQFFGPGTRLTVL.